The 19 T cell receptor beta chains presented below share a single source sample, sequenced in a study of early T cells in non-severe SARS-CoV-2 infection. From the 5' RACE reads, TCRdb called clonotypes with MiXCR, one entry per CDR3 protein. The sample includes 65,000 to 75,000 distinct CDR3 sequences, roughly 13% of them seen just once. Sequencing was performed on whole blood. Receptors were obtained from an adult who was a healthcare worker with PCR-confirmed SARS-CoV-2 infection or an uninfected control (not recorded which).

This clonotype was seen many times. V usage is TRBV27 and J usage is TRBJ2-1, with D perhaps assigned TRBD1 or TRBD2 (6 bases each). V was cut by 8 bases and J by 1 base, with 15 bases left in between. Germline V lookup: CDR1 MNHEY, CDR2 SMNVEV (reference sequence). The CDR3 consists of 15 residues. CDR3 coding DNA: TGTGCCAGCTGTCGGGGGCATGGGTCCTACAATGAGCAGTTCTTC. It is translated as CASCRGHGSYNEQFF.

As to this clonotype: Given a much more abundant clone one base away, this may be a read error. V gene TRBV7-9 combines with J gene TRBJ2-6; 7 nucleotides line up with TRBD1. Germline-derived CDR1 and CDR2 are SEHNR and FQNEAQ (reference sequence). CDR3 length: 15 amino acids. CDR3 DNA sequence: TGTGCCAGCAGCCGGACAGGTAACGGGGCCGACGTCCTGACTTTC. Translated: CASSRTGNGADVLTF.

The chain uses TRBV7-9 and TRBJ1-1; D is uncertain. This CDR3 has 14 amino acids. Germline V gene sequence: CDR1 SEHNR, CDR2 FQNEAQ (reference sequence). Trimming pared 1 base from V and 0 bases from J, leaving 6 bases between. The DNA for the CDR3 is TGTGCCAGCAGCTTAGGTAATATGAACACTGAAGCTTTCTTT. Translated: CASSLGNMNTEAFF.

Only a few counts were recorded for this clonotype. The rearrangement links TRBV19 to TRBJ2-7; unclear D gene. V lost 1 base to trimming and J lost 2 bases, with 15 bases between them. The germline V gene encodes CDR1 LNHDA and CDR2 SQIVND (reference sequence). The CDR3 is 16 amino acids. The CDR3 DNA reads TGTGCCAGTAGTATAGTGGCTTTCGAGATCCCCTACGAGCAGTACTTC. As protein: CASSIVAFEIPYEQYF.

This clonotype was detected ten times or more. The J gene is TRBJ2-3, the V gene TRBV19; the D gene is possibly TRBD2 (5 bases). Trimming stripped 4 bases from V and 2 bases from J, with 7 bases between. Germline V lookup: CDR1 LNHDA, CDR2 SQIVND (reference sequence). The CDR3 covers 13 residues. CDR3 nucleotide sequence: TGTGCCAGTAGTAGAGGGTACACAGATACGCAGTATTTT. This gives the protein CASSRGYTDTQYF.

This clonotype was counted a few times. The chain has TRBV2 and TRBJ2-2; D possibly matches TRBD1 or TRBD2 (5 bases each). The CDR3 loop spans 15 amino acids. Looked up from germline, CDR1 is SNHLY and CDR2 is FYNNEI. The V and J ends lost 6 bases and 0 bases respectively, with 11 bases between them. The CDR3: CASSRDGTNTGELFF. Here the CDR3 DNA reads TGTGCCAGCAGCCGGGACGGAACGAACACCGGGGAGCTGTTTTTT.

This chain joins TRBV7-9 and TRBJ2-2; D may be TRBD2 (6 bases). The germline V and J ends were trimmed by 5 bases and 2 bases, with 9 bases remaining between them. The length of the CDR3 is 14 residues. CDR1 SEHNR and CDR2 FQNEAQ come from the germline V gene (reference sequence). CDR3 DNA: TGTGCCAGCAGCACCGGGACTAACACCGGGGAGCTGTTTTTT. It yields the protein CASSTGTNTGELFF.

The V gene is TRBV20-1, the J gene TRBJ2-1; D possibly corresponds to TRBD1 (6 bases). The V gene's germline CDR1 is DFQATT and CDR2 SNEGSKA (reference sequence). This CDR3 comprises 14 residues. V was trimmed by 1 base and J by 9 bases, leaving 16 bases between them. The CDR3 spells CSARVNSRGTEQFF. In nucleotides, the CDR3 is TGCAGTGCTAGAGTCAACTCAAGGGGGACTGAGCAGTTCTTC.

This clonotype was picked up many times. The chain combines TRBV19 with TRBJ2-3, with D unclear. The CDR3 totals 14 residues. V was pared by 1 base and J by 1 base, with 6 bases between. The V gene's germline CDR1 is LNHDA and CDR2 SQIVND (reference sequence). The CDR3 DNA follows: TGTGCCAGTAGTATAGGTCCTGGCACAGATACGCAGTATTTT. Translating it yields CASSIGPGTDTQYF.

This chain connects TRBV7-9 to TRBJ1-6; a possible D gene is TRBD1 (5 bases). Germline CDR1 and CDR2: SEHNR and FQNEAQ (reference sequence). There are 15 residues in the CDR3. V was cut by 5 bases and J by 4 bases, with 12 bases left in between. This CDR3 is CASSDNDSYNSPLHF. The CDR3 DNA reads TGTGCCAGCAGCGATAACGACAGTTATAATTCACCCCTCCACTTT.

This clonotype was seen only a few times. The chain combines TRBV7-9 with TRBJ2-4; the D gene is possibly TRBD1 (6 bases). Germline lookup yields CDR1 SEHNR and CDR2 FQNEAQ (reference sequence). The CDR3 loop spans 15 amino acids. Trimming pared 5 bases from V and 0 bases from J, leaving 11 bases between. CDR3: CASSRDTLAKNIQYF. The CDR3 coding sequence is TGTGCCAGCAGCCGGGACACCCTAGCCAAAAACATTCAGTACTTC.

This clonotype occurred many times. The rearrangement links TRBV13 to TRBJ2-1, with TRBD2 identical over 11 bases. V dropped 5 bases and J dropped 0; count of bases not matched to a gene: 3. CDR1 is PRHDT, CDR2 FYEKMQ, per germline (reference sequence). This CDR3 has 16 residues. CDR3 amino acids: CASSLTSGSSYNEQFF. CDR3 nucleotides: TGTGCCAGCAGCCTTACTAGCGGGAGCTCCTACAATGAGCAGTTCTTC.

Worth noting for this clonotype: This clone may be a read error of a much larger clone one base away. This chain's CDR3 is CASSLAATDTQNF. In DNA, the CDR3 is TGTGCCAGCAGCTTGGCAGCGACAGATACGCAGAATTTT. The chain has TRBV5-4 and TRBJ2-3; a weak D match, TRBD1 (5 bases). The CDR3 covers 13 residues. Looked up from germline, CDR1 is SGHNT and CDR2 is YYREEE (reference sequence).

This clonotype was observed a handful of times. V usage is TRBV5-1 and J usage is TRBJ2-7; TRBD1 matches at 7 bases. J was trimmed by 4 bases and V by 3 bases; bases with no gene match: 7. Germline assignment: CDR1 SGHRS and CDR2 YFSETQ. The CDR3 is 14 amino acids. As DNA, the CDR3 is TGCGCCAGCAGCTGGCAGGGGGTTTTGTACGAGCAGTACTTC. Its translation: CASSWQGVLYEQYF.

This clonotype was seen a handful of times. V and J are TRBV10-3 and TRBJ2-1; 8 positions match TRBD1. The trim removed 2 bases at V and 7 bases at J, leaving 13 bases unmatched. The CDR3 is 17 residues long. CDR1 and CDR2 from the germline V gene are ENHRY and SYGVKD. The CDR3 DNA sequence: TGTGCCATCAGTGAGCCAGGGGGCAATAGTAGAAATAATGAGCAGTTCTTC. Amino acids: CAISEPGGNSRNNEQFF.

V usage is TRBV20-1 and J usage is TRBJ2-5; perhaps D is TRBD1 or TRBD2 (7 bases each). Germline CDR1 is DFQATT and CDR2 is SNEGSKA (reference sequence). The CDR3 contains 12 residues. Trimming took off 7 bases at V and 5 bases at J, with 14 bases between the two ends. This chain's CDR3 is CSVPRGGETQYF. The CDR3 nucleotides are TGCAGTGTCCCCAGGGGGGGCGAGACCCAGTACTTC.

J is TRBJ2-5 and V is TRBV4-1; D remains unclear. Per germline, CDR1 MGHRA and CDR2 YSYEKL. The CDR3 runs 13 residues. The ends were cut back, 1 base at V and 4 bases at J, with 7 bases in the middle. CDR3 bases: TGCGCCAGCAGCCAAGGGAAGGCAGAGACCCAGTACTTC. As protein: CASSQGKAETQYF.

The CDR3 bases are TGTGCCAGCAGCCCGAGGACAGATGGATATCAGCCCCAGCATTTT. Amino acids: CASSPRTDGYQPQHF. The chain joins TRBV27 to TRBJ1-5; the D gene is possibly TRBD1 (6 bases). V was trimmed by 6 bases and J by 5 bases, leaving 17 bases between them. This CDR3 comprises 15 residues. CDR1 MNHEY and CDR2 SMNVEV come from the germline V gene (reference sequence).

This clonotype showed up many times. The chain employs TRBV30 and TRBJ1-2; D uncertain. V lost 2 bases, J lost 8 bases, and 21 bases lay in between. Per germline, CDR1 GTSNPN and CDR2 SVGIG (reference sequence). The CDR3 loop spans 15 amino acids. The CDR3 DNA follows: TGTGCCTGGAGTTATCTAGTGGGCGGTCGGAGGGGCTACACCTTC. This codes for CAWSYLVGGRRGYTF.